This T cell receptor beta chain was identified during a study of blood T cells in healthy people across ages. The second PCR ran about 6 to 11 cycles with a sample-barcoded 5' primer and J-beta primers. A 12-random-nucleotide template-switch adaptor tagged each cDNA molecule. A single record per CDR3 protein comes from TCRdb applying MiXCR to the 5' RACE reads. The table has about 670,000 distinct CDR3 sequences, 52% seen once. Germline values: CDR1 SGHRS, CDR2 YFSETQ. The V and J ends lost 0 bases and 0 bases respectively, with 13 bases between them. This CDR3 is 17 amino acids long. The sample was blood. This clonotype was obtained from a woman aged 80 or over in good health. V gene TRBV5-1 combines with J gene TRBJ1-3, with TRBD1 as a possible D gene (5 bases). The CDR3 loop is CASSLEGLLLSGNTIYF. The CDR3 bases are TGCGCCAGCAGCTTGGAGGGACTGCTACTCTCTGGAAACACCATATATTTT.